This is a list of T cell receptor beta chains from one sample in a study of blood T cell repertoires in COVID-19. Sequencing used immunoSEQ multiplex PCR; TCRdb keeps in-frame clones, though not all of them. Seen here are 100,000 to 150,000 clones, approximately 90% observed once, and the top ten hold about 1.5%. Material for sequencing was peripheral blood. Receptor source: a human donor in a cohort sampled during active COVID-19. CDR3s include the opening cysteine and the closing phenylalanine or tryptophan. A D gene is named only where the DNA matches it firmly. Clone size is stated in some rows and not others, as once, few, many or a class when expanded.

TRBJ2-5 | TRBD1 | TRBV19 | - | TGTGCCAGTAGTATCGGGGACAGGCACCAAGAGACCCAGTACTTC | CASSIGDRHQETQYF
TRBJ1-2 | TRBD1 | TRBV7-8 | - | TGTGCCAGCAGCTTAGGACAGGGGATCTATGGCTACACCTTC | CASSLGQGIYGYTF
TRBJ1-2 | - | TRBV25-1 | - | TGTGCCAGCAGTGGCACAGGGTTTGGTGGCTACACCTTC | CASSGTGFGGYTF
TRBJ2-2 | TRBD1 | TRBV4-2 | - | TGTGCCAGCAGCCAATACACTCGGACAGGGGGCCGCACCGGGGAGCTGTTTTTT | CASSQYTRTGGRTGELFF
TRBJ1-2 | TRBD1 | TRBV5-1 | - | TGCGCCAGCAGCTTTGAGGACAGGAACTATGGCTACACCTTC | CASSFEDRNYGYTF
TRBJ2-7 | TRBD1 | TRBV30 | - | TGTGCCTGGAGTGTAGTCACGTGGGGACAGGGGATCTCCTACGAGCAGTACTTC | CAWSVVTWGQGISYEQYF
TRBJ2-7 | TRBD2 | TRBV2 | once | TGTGCCACAAAAGCCGGGCCGGGGGGCTCCTACGAGCAGTACTTC | CATKAGPGGSYEQYF
TRBJ2-7 | TRBD2 | TRBV7-2 | - | TGTGCCAGCAGCTTTACCGGGGGGTCCTCCTACGAGCAGTACTTC | CASSFTGGSSYEQYF
TRBJ2-3 | TRBD2 | TRBV7-2 | - | TGTGCCAGCAGCTACCCTAGCGGGAGGCCTTCCACAGATACGCAGTATTTT | CASSYPSGRPSTDTQYF
TRBJ2-1 | TRBD1 | TRBV4-1 | - | TGCGCCAGCAGCCAATGGACAGGGGGCAATGAGCAGTTCTTC | CASSQWTGGNEQFF
TRBJ2-5 | - | TRBV7-6 | - | TGTGCCAGCAGCTTAACGCCGGGGGTGCAGGAGACCCAGTACTTC | CASSLTPGVQETQYF
TRBJ1-1 | TRBD1 | TRBV9 | - | TGTGCCAGCAACCCCCGGGACAGGGGGCTGGGCACTGAAGCTTTCTTT | CASNPRDRGLGTEAFF
TRBJ1-6 | TRBD1 | TRBV28 | - | TGTGCCAGCAGTTTACAGGGGGCACAACTCGCCAATAATTCACCCCTCCACTTT | CASSLQGAQLANNSPLHF
TRBJ2-2 | TRBD1 | TRBV11-3 | - | TGTGCCAGCTGTATAGCCGGGACAGGGAGTCCCGGGGAGCTGTTTTTT | CASCIAGTGSPGELFF
TRBJ2-3 | TRBD1 | TRBV4-2 | - | TGTGCCAGCAGCCCCGGGACAGGGGCGGATACGCAGTATTTT | CASSPGTGADTQYF
TRBJ1-1 | TRBD1 | TRBV7-9 | - | TGTGCCAGCAGGACAGGGATGAACACTGAAGCTTTCTTT | CASRTGMNTEAFF
TRBJ2-3 | - | TRBV10-2 | - | TGCGCCAGCATGGGGGGGCGGGTAGATACGCAGTATTTT | CASMGGRVDTQYF
TRBJ2-1 | TRBD2 | TRBV27 | - | TGTGCCAGCAGTTCAGGGACTAGCGGGAGATCTCCCCCGTATCGAGCGCAGTTCTTC | CASSSGTSGRSPPYRAQFF
TRBJ2-2 | - | TRBV4-1 | medium-sized | TGCGCCAGCAGTCAGACAGGCCTTAACACCGGGGAGCTGTTTTTT | CASSQTGLNTGELFF
TRBJ2-1 | TRBD1 | TRBV3-1/TRBV3-2 | - | TGTGCCAGCAGCCCATACCGGACAGGTGGCTACAATGAGCAGTTCTTC | CASSPYRTGGYNEQFF